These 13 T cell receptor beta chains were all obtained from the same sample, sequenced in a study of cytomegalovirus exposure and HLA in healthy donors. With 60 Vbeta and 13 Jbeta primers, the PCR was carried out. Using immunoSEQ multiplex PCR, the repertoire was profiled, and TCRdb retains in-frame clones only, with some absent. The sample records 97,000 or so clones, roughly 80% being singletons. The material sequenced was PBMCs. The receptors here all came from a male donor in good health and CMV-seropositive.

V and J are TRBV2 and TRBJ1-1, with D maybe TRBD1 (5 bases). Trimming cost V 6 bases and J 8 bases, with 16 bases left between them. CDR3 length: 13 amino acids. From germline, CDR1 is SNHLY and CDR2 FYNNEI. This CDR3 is CASRSLGGGEAFF. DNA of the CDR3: TGTGCCAGCAGGTCTCTCGGGGGTGGGGAAGCTTTCTTT.

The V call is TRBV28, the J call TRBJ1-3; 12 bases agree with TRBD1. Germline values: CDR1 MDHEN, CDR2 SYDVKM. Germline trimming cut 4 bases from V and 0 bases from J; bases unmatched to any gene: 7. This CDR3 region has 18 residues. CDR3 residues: CASSSPGQGAISGNTIYF. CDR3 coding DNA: TGTGCCAGCAGTTCCCCGGGACAGGGGGCCATCTCTGGAAACACCATATATTTT.

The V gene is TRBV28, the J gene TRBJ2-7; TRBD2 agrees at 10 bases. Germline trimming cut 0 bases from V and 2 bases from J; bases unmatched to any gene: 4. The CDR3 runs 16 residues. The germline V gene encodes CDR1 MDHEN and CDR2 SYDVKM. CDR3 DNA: TGTGCCAGCAGTTTATGGCGAGCGGGAGGGGCCTACGAGCAGTACTTC. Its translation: CASSLWRAGGAYEQYF.

Here the CDR3 DNA reads TGTGCCAGCTCACACGGACAGGCTGGAGACACTGAAGCTTTCTTT. Its protein product is CASSHGQAGDTEAFF. The chain combines TRBV18 with TRBJ1-1; TRBD1 aligns across 7 bases. The CDR3 loop spans 15 amino acids. The V segment lost 4 bases and the J segment 3 bases; nucleotides outside the gene matches: 8. Germline V gives CDR1 KGHSH, CDR2 LQKENI.

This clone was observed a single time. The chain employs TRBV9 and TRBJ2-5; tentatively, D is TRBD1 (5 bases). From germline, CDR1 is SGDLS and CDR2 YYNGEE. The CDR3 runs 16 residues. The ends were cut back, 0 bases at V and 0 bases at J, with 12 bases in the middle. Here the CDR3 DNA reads TGTGCCAGCAGCGTAGCGGTCAGGGCGAACCAAGAGACCCAGTACTTC. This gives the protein CASSVAVRANQETQYF.

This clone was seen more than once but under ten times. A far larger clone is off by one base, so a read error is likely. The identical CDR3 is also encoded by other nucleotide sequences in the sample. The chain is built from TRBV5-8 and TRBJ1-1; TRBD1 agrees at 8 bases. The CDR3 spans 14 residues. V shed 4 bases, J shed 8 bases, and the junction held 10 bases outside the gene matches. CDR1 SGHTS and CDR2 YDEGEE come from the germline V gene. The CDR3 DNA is TGTGCCAGCAGCCAACGGACAGGGAGAGGGGAAGCTTTCTTT. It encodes CASSQRTGRGEAFF.

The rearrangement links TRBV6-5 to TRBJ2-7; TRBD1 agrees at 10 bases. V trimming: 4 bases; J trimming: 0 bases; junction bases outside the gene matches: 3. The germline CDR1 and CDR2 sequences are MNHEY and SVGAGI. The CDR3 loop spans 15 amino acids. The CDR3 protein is CASSSDRGSSYEQYF. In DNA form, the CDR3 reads TGTGCCAGCAGTTCGGACAGGGGGAGCTCCTACGAGCAGTACTTC.

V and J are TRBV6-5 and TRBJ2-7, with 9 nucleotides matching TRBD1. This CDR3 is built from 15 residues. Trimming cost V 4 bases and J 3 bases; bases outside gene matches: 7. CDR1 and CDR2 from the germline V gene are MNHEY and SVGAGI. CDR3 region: CASSLAGTGSYEQYF. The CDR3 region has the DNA TGTGCCAGCAGTTTGGCCGGGACAGGGAGCTACGAGCAGTACTTC.

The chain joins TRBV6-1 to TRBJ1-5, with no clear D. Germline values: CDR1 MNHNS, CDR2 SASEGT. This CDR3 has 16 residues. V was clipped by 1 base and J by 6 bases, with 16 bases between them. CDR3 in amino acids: CASSEEIGRTGQPQHF. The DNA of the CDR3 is TGTGCCAGCAGTGAAGAGATAGGGAGGACCGGTCAGCCCCAGCATTTT.

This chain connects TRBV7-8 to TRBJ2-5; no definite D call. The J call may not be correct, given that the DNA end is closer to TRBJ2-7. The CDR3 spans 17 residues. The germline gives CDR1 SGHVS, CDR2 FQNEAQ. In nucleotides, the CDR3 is TGTGCCAGCAGCTTCGCGGCCCAGCGCCGGCCCTCCTACGAGCAGTACTTC. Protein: CASSFAAQRRPSYEQYF.

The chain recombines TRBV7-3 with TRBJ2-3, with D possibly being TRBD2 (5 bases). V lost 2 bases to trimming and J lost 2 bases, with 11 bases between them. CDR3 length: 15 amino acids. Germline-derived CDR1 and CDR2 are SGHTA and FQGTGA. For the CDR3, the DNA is TGTGCCAGCAGCTTACGGGGTACCAACACAGATACGCAGTATTTT. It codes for CASSLRGTNTDTQYF.

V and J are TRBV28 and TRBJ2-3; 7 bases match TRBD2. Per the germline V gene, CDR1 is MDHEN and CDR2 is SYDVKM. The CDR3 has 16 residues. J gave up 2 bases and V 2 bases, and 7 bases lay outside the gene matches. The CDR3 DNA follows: TGTGCCAGCAGTTTAATTACGGGAGGTATCACAGATACGCAGTATTTT. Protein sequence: CASSLITGGITDTQYF.

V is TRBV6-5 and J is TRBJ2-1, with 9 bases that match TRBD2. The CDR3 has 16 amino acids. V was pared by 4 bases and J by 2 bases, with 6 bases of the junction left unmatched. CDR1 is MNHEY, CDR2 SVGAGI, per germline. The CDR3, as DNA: TGTGCCAGCAGTTTAGGGGCGGGAGGGCCCTACAATGAGCAGTTCTTC. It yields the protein CASSLGAGGPYNEQFF.